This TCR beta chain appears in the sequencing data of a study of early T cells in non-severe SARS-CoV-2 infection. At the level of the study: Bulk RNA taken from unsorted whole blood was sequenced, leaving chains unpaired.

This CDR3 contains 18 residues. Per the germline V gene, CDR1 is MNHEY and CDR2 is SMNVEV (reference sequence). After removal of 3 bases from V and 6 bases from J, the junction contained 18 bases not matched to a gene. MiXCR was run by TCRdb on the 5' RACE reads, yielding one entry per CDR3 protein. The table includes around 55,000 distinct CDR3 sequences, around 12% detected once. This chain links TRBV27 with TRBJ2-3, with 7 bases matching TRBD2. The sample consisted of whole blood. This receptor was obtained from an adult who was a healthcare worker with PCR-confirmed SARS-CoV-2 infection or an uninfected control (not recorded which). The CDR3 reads CASSFITGTTKNKDTQYF. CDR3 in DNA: TGTGCCAGCAGTTTTATAACCGGGACTACTAAAAATAAGGATACGCAGTATTTT.